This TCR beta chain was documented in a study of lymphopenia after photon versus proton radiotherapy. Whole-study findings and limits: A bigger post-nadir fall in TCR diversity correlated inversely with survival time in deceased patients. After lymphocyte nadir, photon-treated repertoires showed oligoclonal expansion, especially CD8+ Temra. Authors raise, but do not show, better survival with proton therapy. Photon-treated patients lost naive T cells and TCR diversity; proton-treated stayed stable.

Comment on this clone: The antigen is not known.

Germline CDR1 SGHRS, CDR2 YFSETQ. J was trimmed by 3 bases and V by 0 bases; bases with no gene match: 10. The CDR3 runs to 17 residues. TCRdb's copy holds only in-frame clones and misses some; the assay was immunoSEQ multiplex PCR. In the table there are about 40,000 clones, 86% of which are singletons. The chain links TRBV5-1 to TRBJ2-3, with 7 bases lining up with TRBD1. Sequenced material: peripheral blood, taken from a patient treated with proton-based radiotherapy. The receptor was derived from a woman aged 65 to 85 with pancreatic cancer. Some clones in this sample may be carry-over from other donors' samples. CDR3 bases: TGCGCCAGCAGCTTGGAGGGGGCAACTAAAGGGACAGATACGCAGTATTTT. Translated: CASSLEGATKGTDTQYF.